This T cell receptor beta chain was captured by sequencing in a study of Graves' ophthalmopathy and Graves' hyperthyroidism. Across the whole study: Calling hyperthyroidism stable required that no ophthalmopathy show up within 18 months of follow-up. The study, taken as a whole, reports: Blood was where most expanded thyroid clonotypes above 0.001 frequency also turned up.

The V and J ends lost 1 base and 3 bases, in that order; junction bases with no gene match: 14. The CDR3 length is 18 residues. Germline lookup yields CDR1 SGHVS and CDR2 FNYEAQ. The hyperthyroidism patients had a new diagnosis of under 2 months' duration and were aged 18 to 65. Patients were left out if they had other autoimmune diseases, uncontrolled infections, pregnancy or lactation. This clonotype showed up many times. The antigen remains undetermined. The TCR beta CDR3 regions underwent amplification from RNA transcripts. HTBI-primed first-round RT-PCR preceded second-round multiplex PCR. TCRdb fed the multiplex PCR reads into MiXCR, producing one record per CDR3 protein. This table has a few hundred thousand distinct CDR3 sequences, 35% to 40% appearing once.

The receptor was isolated from an adult man with Graves' hyperthyroidism. This rearrangement joins TRBV7-6 to TRBJ2-5, with 7 bases identical to TRBD1. Material: peripheral blood or thyroid tissue (not recorded which). The CDR3 loop is CASSLGLLRQGIKETQYF. The CDR3 DNA is TGTGCCAGCAGCTTAGGCTTACTACGACAGGGAATAAAAGAGACCCAGTACTTC. Full variable domain (remainder filled in from reference TRBV7-6 and TRBJ2-5): GAGVSQSPRYKVTKRGQDVALRCDPISGHVSLYWYRQALGQGPEFLTYFNYEAQQDKSGLPNDRFSAERPEGSISTLTIQRTEQRDSAMYRCASSLGLLRQGIKETQYFGPGTRLLVL.